This TCR beta chain emerged from a study of chemoradiotherapy in HPV16-positive cancers. Looking at the study overall: Candidate HPV-specific T-cell clones and common TCR motifs came from functional assays in a couple of HPV16-positive patients. Study-wide findings and caveats: The functional HPV-specific definition rests on just a couple of HPV16-positive patients. During treatment, candidate HPV-specific clones and E7-related motifs expanded in tumor.

Samples were taken several times over chemoradiotherapy. Regarding this clone: Its antigen is still unknown.

Data came from immunoSEQ multiplex PCR; TCRdb stores just in-frame clones and leaves some out. The table lists about 29,000 clones, around 90% of them singletons, with approximately 22% in the top ten. Looked up from germline, CDR1 is LGHNA and CDR2 is YNFKEQ. V was clipped by 0 bases and J by 8 bases, with 11 bases between them. This CDR3 contains 15 residues. The receptor was isolated from a human donor with HPV-associated anogenital cancer. This chain links TRBV4-2 with TRBJ1-6; D unclear. Here the sequenced sample was blood, taken from a patient who underwent chemoradiotherapy. The CDR3 DNA follows: TGTGCCAGCAGCCAAGAGGCAGAATACGATTCACCCCTCCACTTT. Its protein product is CASSQEAEYDSPLHF.